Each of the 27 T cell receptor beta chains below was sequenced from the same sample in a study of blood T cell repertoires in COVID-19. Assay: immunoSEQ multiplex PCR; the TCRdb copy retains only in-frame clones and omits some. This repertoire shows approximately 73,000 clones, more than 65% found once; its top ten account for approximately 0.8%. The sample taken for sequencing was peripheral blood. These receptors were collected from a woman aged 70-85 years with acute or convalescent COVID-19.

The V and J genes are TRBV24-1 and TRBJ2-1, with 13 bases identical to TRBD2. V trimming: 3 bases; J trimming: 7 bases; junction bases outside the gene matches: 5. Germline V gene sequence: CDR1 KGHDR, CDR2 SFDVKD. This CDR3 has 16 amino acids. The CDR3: CATSDLTSGRGNEQFF. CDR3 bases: TGTGCCACCAGTGATCTTACTAGCGGGAGGGGAAATGAGCAGTTCTTC.

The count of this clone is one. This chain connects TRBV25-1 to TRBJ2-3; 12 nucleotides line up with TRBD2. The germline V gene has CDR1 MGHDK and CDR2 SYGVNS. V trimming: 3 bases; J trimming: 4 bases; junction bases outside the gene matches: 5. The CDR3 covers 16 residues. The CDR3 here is CASSDTRLAGADTQYF. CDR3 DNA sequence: TGTGCCAGCAGTGATACCAGACTAGCGGGGGCAGATACGCAGTATTTT.

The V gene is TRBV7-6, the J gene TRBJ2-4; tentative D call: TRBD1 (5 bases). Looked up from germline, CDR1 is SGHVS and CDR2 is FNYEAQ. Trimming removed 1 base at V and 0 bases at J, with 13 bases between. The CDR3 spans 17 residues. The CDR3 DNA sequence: TGTGCCAGCAGCTTAGGGGGCTTTTCAGGAGCCAAAAACATTCAGTACTTC. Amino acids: CASSLGGFSGAKNIQYF.

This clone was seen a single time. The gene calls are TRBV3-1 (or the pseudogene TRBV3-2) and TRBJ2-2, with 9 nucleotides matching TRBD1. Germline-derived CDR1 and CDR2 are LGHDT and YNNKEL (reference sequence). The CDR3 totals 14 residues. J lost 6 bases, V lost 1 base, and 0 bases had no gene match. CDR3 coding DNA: TGTGCCAGCAGCCAAGGGACAGGGGCCGGGGAGCTGTTTTTT. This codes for CASSQGTGAGELFF.

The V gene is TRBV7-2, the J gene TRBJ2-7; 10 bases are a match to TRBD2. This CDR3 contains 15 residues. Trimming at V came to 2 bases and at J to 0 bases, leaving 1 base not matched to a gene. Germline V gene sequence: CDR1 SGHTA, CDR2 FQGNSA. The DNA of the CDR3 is TGTGCCAGCAGCTTATCTAGCGGGGGCTCCTACGAGCAGTACTTC. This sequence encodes CASSLSSGGSYEQYF. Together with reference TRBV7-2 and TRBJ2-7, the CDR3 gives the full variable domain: GAGVSQSPSNKVTEKGKDVELRCDPISGHTALYWYRQSLGQGLEFLIYFQGNSAPDKSGLPSDRFSAERTGGSVSTLTIQRTQQEDSAVYLCASSLSSGGSYEQYFGPGTRLTVT.

The CDR3 DNA sequence: TGCGCCAGCAGCCCACTCGGGGGGAGCCAAGAGACCCAGTACTTC. It yields the protein CASSPLGGSQETQYF. The chain is built from TRBV5-1 and TRBJ2-5, with TRBD2 identical over 7 bases. The V gene's germline CDR1 is SGHRS and CDR2 YFSETQ. V shed 4 bases and J 1 base; nucleotides not matched to a gene: 7. The length of the CDR3 is 15 residues.

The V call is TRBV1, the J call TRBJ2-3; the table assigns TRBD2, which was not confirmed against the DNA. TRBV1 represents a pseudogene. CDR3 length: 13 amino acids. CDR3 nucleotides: TGCACCAGCAGCCTCACTAGCAAGGGTACGCAGTATTTT. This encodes CTSSLTSKGTQYF.

The CDR3 sequence: CASSPGTGFENIQYF. CDR3 DNA: TGTGCCAGCTCACCGGGGACAGGGTTCGAAAACATTCAGTACTTC. This sequence joins TRBV18 and TRBJ2-4, with 9 nucleotides matching TRBD1. CDR1 KGHSH and CDR2 LQKENI come from the germline V gene. CDR3 size: 15 residues. V lost 3 bases, J lost 5 bases, and 5 bases stayed unmatched.

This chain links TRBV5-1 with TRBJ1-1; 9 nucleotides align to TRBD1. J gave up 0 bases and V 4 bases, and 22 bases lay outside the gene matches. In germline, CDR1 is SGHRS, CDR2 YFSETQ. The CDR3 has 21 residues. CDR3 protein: CASSPGTGTGLGVAMNTEAFF. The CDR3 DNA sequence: TGCGCCAGCAGCCCCGGAACCGGGACAGGGTTGGGTGTCGCCATGAACACTGAAGCTTTCTTT.

CDR3 nucleotides: TGTGCCAGCAGTTTCACCGGGGCCGGGGAGCTGTTTTTT. The encoded protein is CASSFTGAGELFF. The genes are TRBV7-3 and TRBJ2-2, with D maybe TRBD2 (5 bases). This CDR3 has 13 amino acids. The V and J ends lost 6 bases and 6 bases respectively, with 11 bases between them. The germline gives CDR1 SGHTA, CDR2 FQGTGA.

This CDR3 is CASSSTSGDNNEQFF. CDR3 nucleotides: TGCGCCAGCAGCTCGACTAGCGGGGACAACAATGAGCAGTTCTTC. The rearrangement links TRBV5-1 to TRBJ2-1; 11 nucleotides line up with TRBD2. CDR3 length: 15 residues. Trimming removed 3 bases from V and 5 bases from J; junction bases left unmatched: 4. CDR1 and CDR2 (germline): SGHRS, YFSETQ.

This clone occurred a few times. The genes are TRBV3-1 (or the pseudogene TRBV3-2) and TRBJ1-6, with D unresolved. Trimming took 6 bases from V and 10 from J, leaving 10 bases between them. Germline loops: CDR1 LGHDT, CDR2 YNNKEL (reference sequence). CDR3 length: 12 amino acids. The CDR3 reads CASRAGGSPLHF. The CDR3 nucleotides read TGTGCCAGCAGAGCAGGTGGGTCACCCCTCCACTTT.

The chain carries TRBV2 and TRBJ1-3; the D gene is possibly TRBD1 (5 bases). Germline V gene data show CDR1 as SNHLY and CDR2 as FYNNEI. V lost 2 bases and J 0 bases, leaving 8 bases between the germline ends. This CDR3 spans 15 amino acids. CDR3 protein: CASSERQRSGNTIYF. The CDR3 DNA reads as TGTGCCAGCAGTGAACGACAGCGCTCTGGAAACACCATATATTTT.

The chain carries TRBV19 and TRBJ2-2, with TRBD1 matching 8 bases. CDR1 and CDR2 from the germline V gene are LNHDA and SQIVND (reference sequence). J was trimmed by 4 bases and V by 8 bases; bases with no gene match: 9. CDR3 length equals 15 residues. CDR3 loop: CASSVQGAGTGELFF. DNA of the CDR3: TGTGCCAGTTCGGTGCAGGGGGCGGGCACCGGGGAGCTGTTTTTT.

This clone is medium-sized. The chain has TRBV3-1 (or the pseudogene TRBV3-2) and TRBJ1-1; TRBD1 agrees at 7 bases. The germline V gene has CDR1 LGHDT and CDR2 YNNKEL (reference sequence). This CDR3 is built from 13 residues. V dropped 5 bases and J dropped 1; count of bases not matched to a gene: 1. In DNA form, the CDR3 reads TGTGCCAGCAGCAGACAGGGGAACACTGAAGCTTTCTTT. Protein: CASSRQGNTEAFF.

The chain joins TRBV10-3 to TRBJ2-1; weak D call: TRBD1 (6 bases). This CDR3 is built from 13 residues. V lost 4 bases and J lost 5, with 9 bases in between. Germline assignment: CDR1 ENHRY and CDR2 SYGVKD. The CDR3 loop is CAISVQGNNEQFF. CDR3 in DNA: TGTGCCATCAGTGTACAGGGTAACAATGAGCAGTTCTTC.

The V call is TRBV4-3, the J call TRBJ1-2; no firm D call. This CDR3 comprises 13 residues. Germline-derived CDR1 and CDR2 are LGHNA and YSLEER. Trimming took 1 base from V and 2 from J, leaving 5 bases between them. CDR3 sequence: CASSQGQNYGYTF. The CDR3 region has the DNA TGCGCCAGCAGCCAAGGACAAAACTATGGCTACACCTTC.

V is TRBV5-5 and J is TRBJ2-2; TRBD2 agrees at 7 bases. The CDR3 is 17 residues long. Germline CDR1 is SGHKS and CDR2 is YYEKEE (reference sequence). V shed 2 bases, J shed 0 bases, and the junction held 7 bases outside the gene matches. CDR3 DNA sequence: TGTGCCAGCAGCTTCTACCTAGCGGACGCGAACACCGGGGAGCTGTTTTTT. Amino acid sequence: CASSFYLADANTGELFF.

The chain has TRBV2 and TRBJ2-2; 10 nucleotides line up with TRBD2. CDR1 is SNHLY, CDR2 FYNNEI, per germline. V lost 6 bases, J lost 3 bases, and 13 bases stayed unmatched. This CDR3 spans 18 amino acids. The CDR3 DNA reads TGTGCCAGCAGCGTGCCTCCAGTGCTAGCGGGGGACACCGGGGAGCTGTTTTTT. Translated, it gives CASSVPPVLAGDTGELFF. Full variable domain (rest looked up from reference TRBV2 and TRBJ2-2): EPEVTQTPSHQVTQMGQEVILRCVPISNHLYFYWYRQILGQKVEFLVSFYNNEISEKSEIFDDQFSVERPDGSNFTLKIRSTKLEDSAMYFCASSVPPVLAGDTGELFFGEGSRLTVL.

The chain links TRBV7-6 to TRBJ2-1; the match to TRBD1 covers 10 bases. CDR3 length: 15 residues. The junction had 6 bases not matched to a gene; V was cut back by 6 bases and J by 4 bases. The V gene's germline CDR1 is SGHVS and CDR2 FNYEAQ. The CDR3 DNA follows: TGTGCCAGCAGTTCGAGGGACAGGGGTTACAATGAGCAGTTCTTC. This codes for CASSSRDRGYNEQFF.

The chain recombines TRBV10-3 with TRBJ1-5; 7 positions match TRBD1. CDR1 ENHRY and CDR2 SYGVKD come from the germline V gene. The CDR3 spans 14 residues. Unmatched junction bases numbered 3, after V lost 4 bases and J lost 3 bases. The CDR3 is CAISGGTDNQPQHF. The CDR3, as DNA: TGTGCCATCAGTGGGGGGACAGACAATCAGCCCCAGCATTTT.

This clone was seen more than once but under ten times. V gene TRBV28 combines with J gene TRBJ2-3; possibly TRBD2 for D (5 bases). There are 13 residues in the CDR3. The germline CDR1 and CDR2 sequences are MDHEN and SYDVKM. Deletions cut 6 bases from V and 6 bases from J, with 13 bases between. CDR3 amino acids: CASRAHIADTQYF. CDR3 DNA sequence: TGTGCCAGCAGGGCCCATATAGCGGATACGCAGTATTTT.

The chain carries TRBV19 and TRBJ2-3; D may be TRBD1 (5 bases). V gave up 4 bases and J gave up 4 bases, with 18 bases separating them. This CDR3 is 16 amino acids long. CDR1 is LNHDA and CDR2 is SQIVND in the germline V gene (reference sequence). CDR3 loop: CASSKLTVMNSDTQYF. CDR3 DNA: TGTGCCAGTAGTAAGCTGACAGTCATGAACTCAGATACGCAGTATTTT. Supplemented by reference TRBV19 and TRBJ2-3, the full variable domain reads DGGITQSPKYLFRKEGQNVTLSCEQNLNHDAMYWYRQDPGQGLRLIYYSQIVNDFQKGDIAEGYSVSREKKESFPLTVTSAQKNPTAFYLCASSKLTVMNSDTQYFGPGTRLTVL.

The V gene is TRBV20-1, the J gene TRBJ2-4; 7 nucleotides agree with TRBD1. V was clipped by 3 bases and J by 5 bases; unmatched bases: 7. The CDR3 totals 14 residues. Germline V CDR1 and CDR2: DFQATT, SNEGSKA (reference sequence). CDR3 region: CSASRTGIQNIQYF. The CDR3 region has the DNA TGCAGTGCTAGTAGGACAGGCATACAAAACATTCAGTACTTC.

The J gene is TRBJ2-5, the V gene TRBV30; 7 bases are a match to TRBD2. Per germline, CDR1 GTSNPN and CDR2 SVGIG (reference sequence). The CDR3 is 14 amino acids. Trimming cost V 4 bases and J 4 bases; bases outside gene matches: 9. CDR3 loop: CAWTAGVFPETQYF. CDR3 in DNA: TGTGCCTGGACGGCGGGAGTGTTCCCAGAGACCCAGTACTTC.

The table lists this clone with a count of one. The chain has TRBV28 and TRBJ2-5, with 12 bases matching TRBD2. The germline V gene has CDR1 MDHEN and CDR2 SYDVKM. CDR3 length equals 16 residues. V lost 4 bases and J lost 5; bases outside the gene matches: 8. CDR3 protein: CASSSLAGGLGETQYF. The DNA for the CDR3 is TGTGCCAGCAGTTCCCTAGCGGGAGGGCTCGGGGAGACCCAGTACTTC.

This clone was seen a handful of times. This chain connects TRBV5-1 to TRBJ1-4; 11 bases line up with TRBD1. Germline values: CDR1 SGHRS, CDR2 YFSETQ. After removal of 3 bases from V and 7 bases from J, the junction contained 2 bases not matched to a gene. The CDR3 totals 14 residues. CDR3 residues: CASSSGTGGEKLFF. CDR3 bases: TGCGCCAGCAGCTCCGGGACAGGGGGTGAAAAACTGTTTTTT.